This T cell receptor beta chain appears in the sequencing data of a study of CXCR3-negative and CXCR3-positive naive CD8 T cells. Naive CD8+ T cells showed CD45RO-CCR7+CD27+CD95-. TRB cDNA libraries were made by UMI-labeled 5' RACE. Following a re-call of the 5' RACE reads, TCRdb has one entry per CDR3 protein and lacks DNA. The table lists 100,000 or so distinct CDR3 sequences. This CDR3 has 19 amino acids. V is TRBV6-7 and J is TRBJ1-5; there is no DNA to check the TCRdb D call of TRBD1. TRBV6-7 is annotated as an ORF whose role is uncertain. This clonotype was obtained from a human donor in good health. Some clones in this sample may be carry-over from other donors' samples. The sequenced material came from naive CXCR3- CD8+ T cells from blood. Subset indicated: CD45RO-CCR7+CD27+CD95- naive CD8+ T cells lacking CXCR3 (TNR3-). The CDR3 here is CASSYRSDTRPYSNQPQHF.